The clone carrying this T cell receptor beta chain was found a few times. Its target is unknown. This CDR3 has 14 amino acids. Trimming left V 0 bases short and J 3 bases short, with 9 bases between. The germline gives CDR1 MGHRA, CDR2 YSYEKL. The data were obtained in a study of T cell responses to AZD1222 COVID-19 vaccine. Using immunoSEQ multiplex PCR, the repertoire was profiled, and TCRdb retains in-frame clones only, with some absent. The table shows over 50,000 clones, with about 80% occurring only once. The analysis combined second doses at about 4 or about 12 weeks. General study findings and limits: In a largely white British group with more females than males, clonal diversity was possibly underestimated. Reportedly, close to half of spike-specific TCRs are directed against unmutated variant regions.

The material sequenced was peripheral blood, taken 28 days after the second AZD1222 dose. The receptor was isolated from an adult who received the AZD1222 COVID-19 vaccine. V gene TRBV4-1 combines with J gene TRBJ2-7, with TRBD2 as a possible D gene (6 bases). In nucleotides, the CDR3 is TGCGCCAGCAGCCAAGAGGCGCGGGACTACGAGCAGTACTTC. Translation: CASSQEARDYEQYF.